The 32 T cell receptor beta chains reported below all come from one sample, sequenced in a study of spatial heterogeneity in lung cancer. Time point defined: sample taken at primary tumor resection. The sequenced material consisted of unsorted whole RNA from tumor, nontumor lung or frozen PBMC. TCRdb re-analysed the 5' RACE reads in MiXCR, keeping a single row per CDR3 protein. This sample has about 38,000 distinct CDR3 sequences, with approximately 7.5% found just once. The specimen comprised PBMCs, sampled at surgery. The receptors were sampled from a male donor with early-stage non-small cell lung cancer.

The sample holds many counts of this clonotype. CDR3 in amino acids: CASSLAGGQTEAFF. CDR3 nucleotide sequence: TGTGCCAGCAGCTTAGCGGGGGGCCAGACTGAAGCTTTCTTT. The chain joins TRBV7-6 to TRBJ1-1; possible D gene TRBD1, 6 bases. V lost 0 bases and J 5 bases, leaving 10 bases between the germline ends. The CDR3 totals 14 residues. Germline CDR1 SGHVS, CDR2 FNYEAQ.

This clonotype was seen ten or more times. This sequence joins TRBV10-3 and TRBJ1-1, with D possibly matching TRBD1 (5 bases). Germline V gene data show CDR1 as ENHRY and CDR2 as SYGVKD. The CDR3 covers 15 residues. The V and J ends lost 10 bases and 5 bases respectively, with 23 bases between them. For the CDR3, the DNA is TGTGCCACCGCTTCGATTAACCGGGGGGATACTGAAGCTTTCTTT. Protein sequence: CATASINRGDTEAFF.

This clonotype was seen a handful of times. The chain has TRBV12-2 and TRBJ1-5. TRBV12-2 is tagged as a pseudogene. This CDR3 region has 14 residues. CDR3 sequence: CASRPVRSNQPQHF. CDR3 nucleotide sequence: TGTGCAAGTCGCCCCGTGCGTAGCAATCAGCCCCAGCATTTT.

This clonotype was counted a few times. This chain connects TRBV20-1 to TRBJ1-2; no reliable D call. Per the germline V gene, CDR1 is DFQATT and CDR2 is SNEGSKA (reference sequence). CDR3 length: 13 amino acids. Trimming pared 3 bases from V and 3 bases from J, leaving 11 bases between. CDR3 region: CSASTPAYYGYTF. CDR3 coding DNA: TGCAGTGCTAGCACCCCAGCCTACTATGGCTACACCTTC.

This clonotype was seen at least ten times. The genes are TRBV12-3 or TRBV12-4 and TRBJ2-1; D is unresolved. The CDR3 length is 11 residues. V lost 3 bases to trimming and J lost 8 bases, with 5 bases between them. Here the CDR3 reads CASSFVDEQFF. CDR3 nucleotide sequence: TGTGCCAGCAGTTTCGTGGATGAGCAGTTCTTC.

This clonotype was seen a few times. The CDR3 here is CASSIRTGGPGELFF. CDR3 DNA: TGTGCCAGCAGTATAAGGACAGGGGGACCCGGGGAGCTGTTTTTT. V is TRBV12-3 or TRBV12-4 and J is TRBJ2-2, with 10 bases fitting TRBD1. V trimming: 5 bases; J trimming: 6 bases; junction bases outside the gene matches: 6. This CDR3 is built from 15 residues.

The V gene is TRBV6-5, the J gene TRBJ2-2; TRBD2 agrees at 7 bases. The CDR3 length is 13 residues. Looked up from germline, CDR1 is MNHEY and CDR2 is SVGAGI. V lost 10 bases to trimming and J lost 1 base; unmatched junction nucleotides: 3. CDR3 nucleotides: TGTGCCACCGGGAGGCAGAACACCGGGGAGCTGTTTTTT. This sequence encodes CATGRQNTGELFF.

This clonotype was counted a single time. The CDR3 sequence is CASSPSERGGRGQFF. The CDR3 nucleotides read TGTGCCAGCAGCCCCTCGGAGCGGGGGGGCCGGGGGCAGTTCTTC. This chain connects TRBV6-5 to TRBJ2-1; 10 nucleotides align to TRBD2. The CDR3 is 15 amino acids. Germline-derived CDR1 and CDR2 are MNHEY and SVGAGI. Unmatched junction bases numbered 14, after V lost 6 bases and J lost 12 bases.

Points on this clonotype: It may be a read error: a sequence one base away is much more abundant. CDR3 in DNA: TGTGCCGGCAGACTAACCGGGGCGAGAAATAGCAATCAGCCCCAGCATTTT. Amino acids: CAGRLTGARNSNQPQHF. The chain employs TRBV27 and TRBJ1-5, with D possibly TRBD1 on 5 matching bases. CDR1 is MNHEY and CDR2 is SMNVEV in the germline V gene (reference sequence). CDR3 length: 17 amino acids.

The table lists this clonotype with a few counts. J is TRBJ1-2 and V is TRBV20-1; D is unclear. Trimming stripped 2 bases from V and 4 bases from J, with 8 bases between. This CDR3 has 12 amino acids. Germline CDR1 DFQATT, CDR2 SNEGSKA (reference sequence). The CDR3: CSARIVGYGYTF. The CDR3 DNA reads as TGCAGTGCTAGAATTGTGGGCTATGGCTACACCTTC.

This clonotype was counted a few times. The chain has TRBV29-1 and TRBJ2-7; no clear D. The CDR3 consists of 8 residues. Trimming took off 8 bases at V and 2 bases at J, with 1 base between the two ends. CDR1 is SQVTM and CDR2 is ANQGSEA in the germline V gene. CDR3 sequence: CSTYEQYV. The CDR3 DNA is TGCAGCACCTACGAGCAGTACGTC.

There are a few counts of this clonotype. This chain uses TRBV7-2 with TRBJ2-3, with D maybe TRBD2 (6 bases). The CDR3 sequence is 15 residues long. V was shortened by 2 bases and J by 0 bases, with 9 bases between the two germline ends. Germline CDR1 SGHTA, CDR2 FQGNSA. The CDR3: CASSLTGLSTDTQYF. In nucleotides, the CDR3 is TGTGCCAGCAGCTTAACAGGACTAAGCACAGATACGCAGTATTTT.

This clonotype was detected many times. In DNA form, the CDR3 reads TGTGCCAGCACCCCGGGAGAGGAAGAGACCCAGTACTTC. The encoded protein is CASTPGEEETQYF. The V call is TRBV12-3 or TRBV12-4, the J call TRBJ2-5; D perhaps matches TRBD2 (6 bases). With 7 bases removed from V and 3 bases from J, the gap between germline ends came to 12 bases. The CDR3 contains 13 residues.

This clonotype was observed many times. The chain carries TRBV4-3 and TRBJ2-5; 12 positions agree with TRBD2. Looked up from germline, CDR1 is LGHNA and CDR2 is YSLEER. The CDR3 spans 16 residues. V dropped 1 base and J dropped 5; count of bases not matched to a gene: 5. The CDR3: CASSQGPGLAGETQYF. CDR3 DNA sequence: TGCGCCAGCAGCCAAGGGCCTGGACTAGCGGGGGAGACCCAGTACTTC.

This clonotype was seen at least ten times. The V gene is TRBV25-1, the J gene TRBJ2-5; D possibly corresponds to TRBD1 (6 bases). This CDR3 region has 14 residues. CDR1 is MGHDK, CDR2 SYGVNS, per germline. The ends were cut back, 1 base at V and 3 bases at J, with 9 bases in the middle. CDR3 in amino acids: CASSEFRGKETQYF. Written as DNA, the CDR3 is TGTGCCAGCAGTGAATTCAGGGGAAAAGAGACCCAGTACTTC.

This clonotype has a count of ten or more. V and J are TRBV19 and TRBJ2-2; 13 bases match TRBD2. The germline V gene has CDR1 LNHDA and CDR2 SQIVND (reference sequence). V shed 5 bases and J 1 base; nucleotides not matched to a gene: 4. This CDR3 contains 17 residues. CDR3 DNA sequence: TGTGCCAGTAGTTCGGGACTAGCGGGACAGAACACCGGGGAGCTGTTTTTT. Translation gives CASSSGLAGQNTGELFF.

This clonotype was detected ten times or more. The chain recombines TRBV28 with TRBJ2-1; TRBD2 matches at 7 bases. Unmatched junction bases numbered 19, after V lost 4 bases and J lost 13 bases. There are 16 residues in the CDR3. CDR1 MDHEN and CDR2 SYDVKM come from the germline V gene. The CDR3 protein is CASSSAVVGRAGEQFF. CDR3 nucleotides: TGTGCCAGCAGTTCGGCGGTAGTGGGGAGGGCCGGGGAACAGTTCTTC.

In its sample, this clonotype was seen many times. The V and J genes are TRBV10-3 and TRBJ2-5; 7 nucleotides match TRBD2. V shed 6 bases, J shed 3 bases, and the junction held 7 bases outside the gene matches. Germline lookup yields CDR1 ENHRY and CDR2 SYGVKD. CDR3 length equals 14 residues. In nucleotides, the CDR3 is TGTGCCATCAGAGGCGGGAGTGGGGAAGAGACCCAGTACTTC. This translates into CAIRGGSGEETQYF.

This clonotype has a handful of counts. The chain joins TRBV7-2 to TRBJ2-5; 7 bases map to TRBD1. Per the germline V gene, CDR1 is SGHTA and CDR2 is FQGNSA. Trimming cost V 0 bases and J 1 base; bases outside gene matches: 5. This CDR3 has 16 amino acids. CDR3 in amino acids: CASSLAPTGIQETQYF. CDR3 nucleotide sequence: TGTGCCAGCAGCTTAGCTCCGACAGGGATCCAAGAGACCCAGTACTTC.

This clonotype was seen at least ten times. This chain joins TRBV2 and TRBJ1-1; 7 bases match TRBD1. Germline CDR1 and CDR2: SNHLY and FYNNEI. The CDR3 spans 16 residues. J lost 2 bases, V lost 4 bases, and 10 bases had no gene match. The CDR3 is CASSADRPKLNTEAFF. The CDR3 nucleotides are TGTGCCAGCAGTGCGGACAGGCCTAAACTAAACACTGAAGCTTTCTTT.

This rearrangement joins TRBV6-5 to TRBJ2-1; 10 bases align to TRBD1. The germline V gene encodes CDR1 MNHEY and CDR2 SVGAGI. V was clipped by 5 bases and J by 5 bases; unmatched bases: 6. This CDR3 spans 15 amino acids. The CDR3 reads CASSTGTGADNEQFF. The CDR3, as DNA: TGTGCCAGCAGTACCGGGACAGGGGCGGACAATGAGCAGTTCTTC.

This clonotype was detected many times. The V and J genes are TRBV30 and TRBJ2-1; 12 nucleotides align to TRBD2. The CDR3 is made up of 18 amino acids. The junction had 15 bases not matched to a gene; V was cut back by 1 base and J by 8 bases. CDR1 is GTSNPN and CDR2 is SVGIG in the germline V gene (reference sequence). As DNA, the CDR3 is TGTGCCTGGAGTGGACTAGCGGGGGAGACATACAGAATCGATGAGCAGTTCTTC. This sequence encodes CAWSGLAGETYRIDEQFF.

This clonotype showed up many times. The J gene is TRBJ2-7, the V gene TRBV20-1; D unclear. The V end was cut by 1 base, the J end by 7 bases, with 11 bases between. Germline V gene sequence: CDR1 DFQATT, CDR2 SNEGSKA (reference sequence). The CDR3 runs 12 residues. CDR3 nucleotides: TGCAGTGCTAGAGGCCCGCCCGGGGAGCAGTACGTC. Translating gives CSARGPPGEQYV.

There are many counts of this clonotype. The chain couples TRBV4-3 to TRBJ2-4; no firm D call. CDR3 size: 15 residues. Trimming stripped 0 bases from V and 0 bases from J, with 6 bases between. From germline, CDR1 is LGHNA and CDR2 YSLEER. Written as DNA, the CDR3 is TGCGCCAGCAGCCAAGATCGTACAGCCAAAAACATTCAGTACTTC. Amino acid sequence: CASSQDRTAKNIQYF.

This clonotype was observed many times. The CDR3 coding sequence is TGCAGCGGGGGACTAGCGGGAAACAATGAGCAGTTCTTC. This codes for CSGGLAGNNEQFF. The V gene is TRBV29-1, the J gene TRBJ2-1; 13 nucleotides align to TRBD2. Germline values: CDR1 SQVTM, CDR2 ANQGSEA. CDR3 length equals 13 residues. The ends lost 7 bases at V and 5 bases at J; junction bases unmatched: 2.

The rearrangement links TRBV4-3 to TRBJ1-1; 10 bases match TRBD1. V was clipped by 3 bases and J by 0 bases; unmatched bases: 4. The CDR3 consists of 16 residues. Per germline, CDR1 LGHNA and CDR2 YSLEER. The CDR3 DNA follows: TGCGCCAGCAGCCAGGGGACAGGGGTCATGAACACTGAAGCTTTCTTT. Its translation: CASSQGTGVMNTEAFF.

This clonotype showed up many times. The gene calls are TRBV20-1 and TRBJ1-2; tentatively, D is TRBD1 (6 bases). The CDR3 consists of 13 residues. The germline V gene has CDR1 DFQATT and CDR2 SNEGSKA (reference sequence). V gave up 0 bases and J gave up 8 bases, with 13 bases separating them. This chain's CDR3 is CSARDTGAKGYTF. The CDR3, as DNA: TGCAGTGCTAGAGATACGGGGGCTAAGGGCTACACCTTC.

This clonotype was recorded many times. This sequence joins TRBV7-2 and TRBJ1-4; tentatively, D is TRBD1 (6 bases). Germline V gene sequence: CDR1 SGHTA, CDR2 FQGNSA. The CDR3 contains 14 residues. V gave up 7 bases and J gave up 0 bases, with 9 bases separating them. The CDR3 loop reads CASTWGPTNEKLFF. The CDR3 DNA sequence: TGTGCCAGCACTTGGGGGCCAACTAATGAAAAACTGTTTTTT.

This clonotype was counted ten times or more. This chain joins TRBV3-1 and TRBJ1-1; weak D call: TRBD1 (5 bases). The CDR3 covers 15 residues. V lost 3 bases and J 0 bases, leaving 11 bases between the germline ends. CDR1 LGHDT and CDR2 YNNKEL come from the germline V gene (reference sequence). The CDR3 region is CASSHQDRMNTEAFF. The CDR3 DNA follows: TGTGCCAGCAGCCACCAAGACAGAATGAACACTGAAGCTTTCTTT.

The CDR3 coding sequence is TGTGCCAGCTCATCAGGGGTCGAGAGGAATCAGCCCCAGCATTTT. Protein product: CASSSGVERNQPQHF. The gene calls are TRBV18 and TRBJ1-5; possibly TRBD1 for D (6 bases). Per germline, CDR1 KGHSH and CDR2 LQKENI. V was cut by 5 bases and J by 4 bases, with 15 bases left in between. The CDR3 has 15 amino acids.

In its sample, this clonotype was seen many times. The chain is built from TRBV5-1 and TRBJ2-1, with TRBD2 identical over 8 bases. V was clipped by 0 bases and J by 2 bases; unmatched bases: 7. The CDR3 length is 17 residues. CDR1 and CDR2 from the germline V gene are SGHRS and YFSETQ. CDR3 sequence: CASSLAPSGGTYNEQFF. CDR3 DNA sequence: TGCGCCAGCAGCTTGGCCCCCAGCGGGGGAACCTACAATGAGCAGTTCTTC. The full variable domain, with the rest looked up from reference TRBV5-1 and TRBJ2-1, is KAGVTQTPRYLIKTRGQQVTLSCSPISGHRSVSWYQQTPGQGLQFLFEYFSETQRNKGNFPGRFSGRQFSNSRSEMNVSTLELGDSALYLCASSLAPSGGTYNEQFFGPGTRLTVL.

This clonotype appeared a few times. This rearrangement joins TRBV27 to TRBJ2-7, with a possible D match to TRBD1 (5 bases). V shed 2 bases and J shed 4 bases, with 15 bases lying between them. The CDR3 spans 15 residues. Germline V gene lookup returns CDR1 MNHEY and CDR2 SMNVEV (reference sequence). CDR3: CASSLERTFPYEQYF. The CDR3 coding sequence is TGTGCCAGCAGTTTAGAGAGGACATTTCCTTACGAGCAGTACTTC.